These 22 T cell receptor beta chains originate from one sample sequenced in a study of T-cell memory formation after mild COVID-19. TCRdb re-analysed the 5' RACE reads in MiXCR, keeping a single row per CDR3 protein. The data contain approximately 570,000 distinct CDR3 sequences, roughly 18% of them seen just once; the ten biggest clones take up 12%. The source material was PBMCs or a T cell subset sorted from them (not recorded which). Source of these receptors: an adult woman who had mild COVID-19 (a few samples of this study predate the infection). Cell type and time point are not known.

This chain joins TRBV7-6 and TRBJ1-2; TRBD1 matches at 7 bases. The trim removed 1 base at V and 7 bases at J, leaving 12 bases unmatched. Germline V gene sequence: CDR1 SGHVS, CDR2 FNYEAQ. The CDR3 spans 16 residues. The CDR3 coding sequence is TGTGCCAGCAGCTTAGAGAAGACGACAGGGACGGGTGGCTACACCTTC. Translated: CASSLEKTTGTGGYTF.

This clonotype was detected only a few times. V is TRBV6-1 and J is TRBJ1-1, with D tentatively TRBD1 (5 bases). V was clipped by 2 bases and J by 5 bases, with 9 bases between them. Germline values: CDR1 MNHNS, CDR2 SASEGT. The CDR3 length is 13 residues. CDR3 nucleotides: TGTGCCAGCAGTGAACCTGGGGGGACTGAAGCTTTCTTT. Protein sequence: CASSEPGGTEAFF.

This clonotype was observed a few times. The chain carries TRBV7-2 and TRBJ2-5; 11 positions match TRBD2. The length of the CDR3 is 19 residues. The germline V gene has CDR1 SGHTA and CDR2 FQGNSA. J was trimmed by 5 bases and V by 5 bases; bases with no gene match: 19. DNA of the CDR3: TGTGCCAGCAGCCAATGGGACGGGGAACTAGCGGGAGAACGGGAGACCCAGTACTTC. Its translation: CASSQWDGELAGERETQYF.

This clonotype was recorded a few times. V gene TRBV6-5 combines with J gene TRBJ1-1, with 8 bases identical to TRBD1. Germline CDR1 MNHEY, CDR2 SVGAGI. This CDR3 has 14 residues. J was trimmed by 6 bases and V by 6 bases; bases with no gene match: 9. CDR3 in DNA: TGTGCCAGCAGCCTTTTCGACAGGGGACCTGAAGCTTTCTTT. As protein: CASSLFDRGPEAFF.

This clonotype appeared once. The chain carries TRBV2 and TRBJ2-3; D possibly matches TRBD1 or TRBD2 (6 bases each). Trimming took off 0 bases at V and 0 bases at J, with 10 bases between the two ends. In germline, CDR1 is SNHLY, CDR2 FYNNEI. The CDR3 has 16 residues. The CDR3 nucleotides read TGTGCCAGCAGTGAAGCCGGGGGCGCTAGCACAGATACGCAGTATTTT. Protein product: CASSEAGGASTDTQYF.

This clonotype has ten or more counts. V and J are TRBV7-2 and TRBJ2-3; D perhaps matches TRBD2 (5 bases). The CDR3 is 14 residues long. Germline-derived CDR1 and CDR2 are SGHTA and FQGNSA. With 5 bases removed from V and 0 bases from J, the gap between germline ends came to 9 bases. The chain's CDR3 is CASSRGQSTDTQYF. Here the CDR3 DNA reads TGTGCCAGCAGCCGCGGGCAGAGCACAGATACGCAGTATTTT. The whole variable domain, filled in from reference TRBV7-2 and TRBJ2-3, reads GAGVSQSPSNKVTEKGKDVELRCDPISGHTALYWYRQSLGQGLEFLIYFQGNSAPDKSGLPSDRFSAERTGGSVSTLTIQRTQQEDSAVYLCASSRGQSTDTQYFGPGTRLTVL.

V gene TRBV9 combines with J gene TRBJ1-3, with D perhaps matching TRBD1 (5 bases). Germline loops: CDR1 SGDLS, CDR2 YYNGEE. Trimming left V 2 bases short and J 9 bases short, with 15 bases between. This CDR3 spans 14 amino acids. The CDR3 reads CASSVRGRYGTIYF. Written as DNA, the CDR3 is TGTGCCAGCAGCGTTAGGGGAAGGTACGGCACCATATATTTT.

This chain connects TRBV5-1 to TRBJ2-3, with a tentative D call TRBD1 (5 bases). The CDR3 contains 15 residues. The V gene lost 4 bases and the J gene lost 0 bases, with 12 bases spanning the gap. Germline V gene lookup returns CDR1 SGHRS and CDR2 YFSETQ. The CDR3 DNA sequence: TGCGCCAGCAGCGCAAGGACAACTAGCACAGATACGCAGTATTTT. Amino acid sequence: CASSARTTSTDTQYF.

This clonotype was counted between two and nine times. The J gene is TRBJ2-1, the V gene TRBV5-1; TRBD1 aligns across 9 bases. Germline V lookup: CDR1 SGHRS, CDR2 YFSETQ. Trimming took 5 bases from V and 12 from J; bases not matched to a gene: 6. The CDR3 contains 12 residues. The CDR3 spells CASRQGADGQFF. The CDR3 DNA is TGCGCCAGCAGACAGGGGGCCGATGGGCAGTTCTTC.

This clonotype has only a few counts. The V call is TRBV5-4, the J call TRBJ2-1; D is undetermined. This CDR3 comprises 13 residues. Deletions cut 2 bases from V and 9 bases from J, with 12 bases between. Per the germline V gene, CDR1 is SGHNT and CDR2 is YYREEE (reference sequence). Here the CDR3 DNA reads TGTGCCAGCAGCTTAGCGTTATCCGCTGAGCAGTTCTTC. It specifies CASSLALSAEQFF.

This clonotype was picked up a small number of times. The chain joins TRBV7-9 to TRBJ2-5; D may be TRBD1 or TRBD2 (5 bases each). The CDR3 sequence is 16 residues long. Looked up from germline, CDR1 is SEHNR and CDR2 is FQNEAQ (reference sequence). V lost 1 base to trimming and J lost 7 bases, with 19 bases between them. This CDR3 reads CASSLVTGDPAGTQYF. The CDR3 bases are TGTGCCAGCAGCTTAGTCACCGGGGACCCTGCAGGGACCCAGTACTTC.

In this sample, this clonotype turned up many times. The V and J genes are TRBV12-3 or TRBV12-4 and TRBJ2-5; TRBD1 matches at 11 bases. V lost 4 bases and J lost 5; bases outside the gene matches: 3. The CDR3 is made up of 14 amino acids. The CDR3 sequence: CASSYGTGGETQYF. In nucleotides, the CDR3 is TGTGCCAGCAGTTACGGGACAGGGGGGGAGACCCAGTACTTC.

A few counts support this clonotype. The chain couples TRBV10-3 to TRBJ2-7; TRBD2 agrees at 16 bases. Germline V gene sequence: CDR1 ENHRY, CDR2 SYGVKD. The CDR3 totals 19 residues. J lost 5 bases, V lost 11 bases, and 21 bases had no gene match. The CDR3 protein is CASRAPEGLAGGPFDEQYF. As DNA, the CDR3 is TGTGCCTCCCGGGCCCCCGAGGGACTAGCGGGAGGGCCTTTCGACGAGCAGTACTTC.

The chain carries TRBV25-1 and TRBJ2-5, with 8 bases lining up with TRBD1. This CDR3 spans 16 amino acids. V trimming: 4 bases; J trimming: 4 bases; junction bases outside the gene matches: 11. Germline V lookup: CDR1 MGHDK, CDR2 SYGVNS. CDR3 sequence reads: CASSAISRGRGETQYF. CDR3 nucleotide sequence: TGTGCCAGCAGTGCAATATCCAGGGGGCGGGGAGAGACCCAGTACTTC.

This clonotype was observed a few times. The chain is built from TRBV24-1 and TRBJ2-7; D possibly uses TRBD1 or TRBD2 (5 bases each). Trimming removed 10 bases from V and 0 bases from J, with 12 bases in between. From germline, CDR1 is KGHDR and CDR2 SFDVKD. The CDR3 totals 13 residues. The DNA of the CDR3 is TGTGCCACATGGGACGGAAACTCCTACGAGCAGTACTTC. Protein sequence: CATWDGNSYEQYF.

V and J are TRBV27 and TRBJ2-7; D unclear. The CDR3 covers 15 residues. Trimming took 0 bases from V and 2 from J, leaving 11 bases between them. Germline CDR1 and CDR2: MNHEY and SMNVEV (reference sequence). The CDR3 bases are TGTGCCAGCAGTTTATCGGTTATAGCAGCCTACGAGCAGTACTTC. It translates to CASSLSVIAAYEQYF.

The V gene is TRBV20-1, the J gene TRBJ1-6; 9 nucleotides agree with TRBD1. Trimming at V came to 4 bases and at J to 7 bases, leaving 5 bases not matched to a gene. In germline, CDR1 is DFQATT, CDR2 SNEGSKA (reference sequence). CDR3 length: 14 amino acids. CDR3 loop: CSATSGQGNSPLHF. CDR3 coding DNA: TGCAGTGCTACGTCCGGACAGGGGAATTCACCCCTCCACTTT.

This clonotype has more than one count but fewer than ten. The chain couples TRBV12-3 or TRBV12-4 to TRBJ1-5; D unresolved. V shed 11 bases and J shed 6 bases, with 11 bases lying between them. This CDR3 region has 11 residues. CDR3 DNA sequence: TGTGCCTCCGGGCCCGGTCAGCCCCAGCATTTT. The encoded protein is CASGPGQPQHF.

This clonotype was seen more than once but under ten times. This chain links TRBV19 with TRBJ2-2, with 7 positions matching TRBD1. The CDR3 spans 14 residues. Germline CDR1 LNHDA, CDR2 SQIVND (reference sequence). V lost 8 bases and J lost 7; bases outside the gene matches: 10. In DNA form, the CDR3 reads TGTGCCAGTCGGAAAAACAGGGGTTACGGGGAGCTGTTTTTT. This codes for CASRKNRGYGELFF.

This clonotype was counted between two and nine times. This rearrangement joins TRBV6-5 to TRBJ1-1; D perhaps matches TRBD1 (5 bases). Looked up from germline, CDR1 is MNHEY and CDR2 is SVGAGI. This CDR3 is 14 amino acids long. Between the trimmed V and J ends, which lost 8 bases and 4 bases, there was a span of 17 bases. CDR3 amino acids: CASRSGGSATEAFF. Written as DNA, the CDR3 is TGTGCCAGCCGATCTGGGGGGTCGGCCACTGAAGCTTTCTTT.

The sample holds many counts of this clonotype. The V and J genes are TRBV7-6 and TRBJ2-2; 8 nucleotides align to TRBD2. The CDR3 loop spans 17 amino acids. The germline V gene has CDR1 SGHVS and CDR2 FNYEAQ. Germline trimming cut 0 bases from V and 6 bases from J; bases unmatched to any gene: 9. The CDR3 DNA is TGTGCCAGCAGCTTAGCCCGGACTAGCTCAGTTGCCGGGGAGCTGTTTTTT. Protein sequence: CASSLARTSSVAGELFF.

The chain combines TRBV9 with TRBJ1-2; D unresolved. CDR1 is SGDLS and CDR2 is YYNGEE in the germline V gene. V was pared by 1 base and J by 4 bases, with 11 bases between. The CDR3 extends over 14 amino acids. CDR3 coding DNA: TGTGCCAGCAGCGTAAACACCGGCCCCTATGGCTACACCTTC. Protein product: CASSVNTGPYGYTF.